Sequencing of this T cell receptor beta chain was carried out in a study of response to subunit inactivated influenza vaccine. MiXCR was run by TCRdb on the RT-PCR reads, yielding one entry per CDR3 protein. The sample includes over 400,000 distinct CDR3 sequences, 9.5% to 13% of them seen just once. This CDR3 comprises 12 residues. Trimming pared 3 bases from V and 5 bases from J, leaving 7 bases between. CDR1 and CDR2 from the germline V gene are MNHNS and SASEGT. Study-wide points: Few additional T cells are recruited per seasonal influenza vaccination, authors suggested.

A few counts support this clonotype. Antigen: not known. The sequence came from a man aged 50-59 years who received an inactivated influenza vaccine. The sample was PBMCs from blood, taken 40 to 50 days after vaccination. The gene calls are TRBV6-1 and TRBJ2-5; D remains ambiguous. CDR3 bases: TGTGCCAGCAGTGACATGAGGGAGACCCAGTACTTC. Encoded protein: CASSDMRETQYF.